The 2 T cell receptor beta chains presented below share a single source sample, sequenced in a study of blood T cell repertoires in COVID-19. Measured with immunoSEQ multiplex PCR; TCRdb has only the in-frame clones, and not every one. The table has some 290,000 clones, nearly 90% seen once. The sequenced sample consisted of PBMCs or T cells enriched from blood (not recorded which). The receptors stem from a woman aged 25 to 39 who had recovered from COVID-19.

The chain joins TRBV6-5 to TRBJ1-2, with 9 bases aligning to TRBD1. Trimming at V came to 1 base and at J to 5 bases, leaving 8 bases not matched to a gene. From germline, CDR1 is MNHEY and CDR2 SVGAGI. The CDR3 runs 16 residues. CDR3 sequence: CASSYWTGDPWYGYTF. The CDR3 DNA sequence: TGTGCCAGCAGTTACTGGACAGGGGACCCTTGGTATGGCTACACCTTC.

V is TRBV28 and J is TRBJ1-1; 10 nucleotides agree with TRBD1. Germline V gives CDR1 MDHEN, CDR2 SYDVKM. Unmatched junction bases numbered 21, after V lost 5 bases and J lost 0 bases. This CDR3 has 21 amino acids. In DNA form, the CDR3 reads TGTGCCAGCAGTCTTATCCCAATTCCCGGGACAGGGGATGGGGTGAACACTGAAGCTTTCTTT. Amino acids: CASSLIPIPGTGDGVNTEAFF. The full variable domain, with the rest looked up from reference TRBV28 and TRBJ1-1, is DVKVTQSSRYLVKRTGEKVFLECVQDMDHENMFWYRQDPGLGLRLIYFSYDVKMKEKGDIPEGYSVSREKKERFSLILESASTNQTSMYLCASSLIPIPGTGDGVNTEAFFGQGTRLTVV.